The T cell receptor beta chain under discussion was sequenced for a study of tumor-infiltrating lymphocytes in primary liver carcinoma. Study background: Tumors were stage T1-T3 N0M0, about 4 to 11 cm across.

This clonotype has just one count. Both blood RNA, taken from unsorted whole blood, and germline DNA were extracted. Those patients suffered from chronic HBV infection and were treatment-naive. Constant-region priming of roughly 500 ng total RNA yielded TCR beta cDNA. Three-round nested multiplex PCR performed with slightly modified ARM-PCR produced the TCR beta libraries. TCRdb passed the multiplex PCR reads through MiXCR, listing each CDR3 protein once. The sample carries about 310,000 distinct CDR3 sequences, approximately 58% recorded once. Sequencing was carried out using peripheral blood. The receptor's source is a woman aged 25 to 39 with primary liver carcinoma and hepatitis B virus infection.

The chain's CDR3 is CATSDLGETQYF. CDR3 in DNA: TGTGCCACCAGTGATTTGGGTGAGACCCAGTACTTC. The J gene is TRBJ2-5, the V gene TRBV24-1, with D hard to call. Trimming pared 0 bases from V and 5 bases from J, leaving 3 bases between. Germline CDR1 and CDR2: KGHDR and SFDVKD. The CDR3 sequence is 12 residues long.